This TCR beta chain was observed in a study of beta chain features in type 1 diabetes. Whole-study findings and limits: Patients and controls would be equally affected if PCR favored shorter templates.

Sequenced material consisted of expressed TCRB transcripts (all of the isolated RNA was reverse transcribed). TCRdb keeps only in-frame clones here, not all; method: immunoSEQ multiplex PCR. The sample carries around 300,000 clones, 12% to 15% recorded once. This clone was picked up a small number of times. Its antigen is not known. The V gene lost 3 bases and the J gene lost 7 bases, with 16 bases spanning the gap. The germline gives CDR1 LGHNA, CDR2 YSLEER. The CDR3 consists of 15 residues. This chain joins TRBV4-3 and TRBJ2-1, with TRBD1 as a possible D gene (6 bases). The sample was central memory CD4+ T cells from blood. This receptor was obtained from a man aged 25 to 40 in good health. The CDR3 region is CASSHLDSSGNEQFF. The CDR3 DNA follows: TGCGCCAGCAGCCATCTGGACAGCTCAGGGAATGAGCAGTTCTTC.